This TCR beta chain was retrieved from a study of shared clonotypes between healthy human individuals. Trimming removed 6 bases from V and 8 bases from J, with 19 bases in between. Germline V CDR1 and CDR2: MNHNS, SASEGT. This CDR3 has 14 residues. Generated by immunoSEQ multiplex PCR, the TCRdb table keeps only in-frame clones and is missing some. Of about half a million clones listed, about 78% were seen once; the top ten hold approximately 12%. This TCR was sampled from a woman aged 40 to 49 in good health. Some clones in this sample may be carry-over from other donors' samples. The chain carries TRBV6-1 and TRBJ1-2, with D maybe TRBD1 (5 bases). What was sequenced was PBMCs. CDR3 DNA sequence: TGTGCCAGCAGGGGGGGAACAGACTTGAGGGGCTACACCTTC. Residues: CASRGGTDLRGYTF.